The present entry profiles one T cell receptor beta chain with its context. Its antigen is still unknown. Base qualities were left out, and no much larger clone turns up one base away. This entry comes from a study of control samples from healthy donors and cancer patients (TCRdb year 2020). Libraries came from the immunoSEQ multiplex PCR assay. As stored in TCRdb, this immuneACCESS dataset retains in-frame rearrangements with V and J assigned. A fraction of the clones does not appear; measured against another copy, unresolved V genes explain less than half of the discrepancy, and the remainder lacks a known reason. This sample is represented by 150,000 to 200,000 clones; approximately 90% of them were singletons. The ten most abundant clones make up more than 10% of the sample. The CDR3 sequence holds 15 residues, the cysteine and phenylalanine included. Solely the CDR3 DNA is kept, with 45 bases framed from the first base. CDR1 MDHEN and CDR2 SYDVKM were looked up in the germline V gene. Trimmed from V: 6 bases; trimmed from J: 1 base; junction bases lacking a gene match: 7.

The source of this sequence is a man under 40 in good health. The V and J segments used are TRBV28 and TRBJ1-1; TRBD1 agrees with 8 junctional bases. Sequencing used blood. The nucleotides are TGTGCCAGCAGACCCCGGGACAGGCCGAACACTGAAGCTTTCTTT. It encodes CASRPRDRPNTEAFF.